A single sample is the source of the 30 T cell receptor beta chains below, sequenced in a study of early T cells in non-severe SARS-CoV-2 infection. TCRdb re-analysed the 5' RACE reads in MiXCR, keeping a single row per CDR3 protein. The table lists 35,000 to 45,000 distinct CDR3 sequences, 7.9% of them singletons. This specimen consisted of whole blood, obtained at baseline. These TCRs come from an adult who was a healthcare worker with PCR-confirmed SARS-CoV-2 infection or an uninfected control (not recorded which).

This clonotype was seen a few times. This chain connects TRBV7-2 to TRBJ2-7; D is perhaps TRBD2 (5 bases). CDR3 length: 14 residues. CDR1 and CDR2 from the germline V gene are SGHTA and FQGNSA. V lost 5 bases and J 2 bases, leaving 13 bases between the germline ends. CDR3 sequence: CASSPRLSTYEQYF. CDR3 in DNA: TGTGCCAGCAGCCCCCGACTAAGTACCTACGAGCAGTACTTC.

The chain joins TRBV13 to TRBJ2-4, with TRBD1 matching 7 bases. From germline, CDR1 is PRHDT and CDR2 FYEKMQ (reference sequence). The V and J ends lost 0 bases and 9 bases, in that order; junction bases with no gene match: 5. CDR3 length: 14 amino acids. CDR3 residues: CASSLGTGVSIQYF. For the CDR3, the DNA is TGTGCCAGCAGCTTAGGTACAGGGGTAAGCATTCAGTACTTC.

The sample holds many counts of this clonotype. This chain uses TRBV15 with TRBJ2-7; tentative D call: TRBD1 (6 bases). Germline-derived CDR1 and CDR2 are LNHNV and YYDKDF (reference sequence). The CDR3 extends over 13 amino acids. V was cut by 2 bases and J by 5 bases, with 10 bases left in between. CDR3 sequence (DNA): TGTGCCACCAGCAGAACCACAGGGAACGAGCAGTACTTC. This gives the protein CATSRTTGNEQYF.

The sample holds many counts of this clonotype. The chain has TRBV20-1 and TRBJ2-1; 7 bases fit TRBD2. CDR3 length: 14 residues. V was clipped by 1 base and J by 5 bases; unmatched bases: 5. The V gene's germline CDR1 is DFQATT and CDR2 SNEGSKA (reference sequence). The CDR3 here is CSARAGTNNNEQFF. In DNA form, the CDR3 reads TGCAGTGCTAGAGCCGGGACTAATAACAATGAGCAGTTCTTC.

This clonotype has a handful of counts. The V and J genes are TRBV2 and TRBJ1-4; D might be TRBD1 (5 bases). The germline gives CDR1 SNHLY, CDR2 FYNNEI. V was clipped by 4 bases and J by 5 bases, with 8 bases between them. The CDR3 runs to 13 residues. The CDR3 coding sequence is TGTGCCAGCAGTGGACAGAGGAATGAAAAACTGTTTTTT. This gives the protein CASSGQRNEKLFF.

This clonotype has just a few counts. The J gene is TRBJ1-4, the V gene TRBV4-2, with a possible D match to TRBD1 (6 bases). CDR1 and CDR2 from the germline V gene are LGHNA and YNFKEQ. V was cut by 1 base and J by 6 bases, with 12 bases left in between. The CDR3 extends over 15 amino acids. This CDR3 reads CASSQGGGWDEKLFF. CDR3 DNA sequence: TGTGCCAGCAGCCAAGGGGGGGGCTGGGATGAAAAACTGTTTTTT.

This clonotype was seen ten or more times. The CDR3 nucleotides are TGTGCCAGCAGCCTCAAGACAGGCCACAATCAGCCCCAGCATTTT. It translates to CASSLKTGHNQPQHF. The chain employs TRBV7-2 and TRBJ1-5; the D gene is possibly TRBD1 (6 bases). Germline CDR1 is SGHTA and CDR2 is FQGNSA. The CDR3 is 15 amino acids. The V and J ends lost 5 bases and 3 bases respectively, with 14 bases between them.

The chain's CDR3 is CASSMILAGGTGELFF. CDR3 sequence (DNA): TGTGCCAGTAGTATGATACTAGCGGGGGGGACCGGGGAGCTGTTTTTT. V gene TRBV19 combines with J gene TRBJ2-2; 13 nucleotides match TRBD2. The V gene end was trimmed by 3 bases and the J gene end by 5 bases; junction bases not matched to a gene: 3. Germline V gene sequence: CDR1 LNHDA, CDR2 SQIVND (reference sequence). The CDR3 contains 16 residues.

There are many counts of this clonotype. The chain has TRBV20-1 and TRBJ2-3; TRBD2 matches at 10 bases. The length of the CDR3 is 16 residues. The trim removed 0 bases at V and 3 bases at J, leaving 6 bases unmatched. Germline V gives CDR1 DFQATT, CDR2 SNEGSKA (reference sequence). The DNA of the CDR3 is TGCAGTGCTAGAGATCAGAGTAGCGGGGGGACAGATACGCAGTATTTT. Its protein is CSARDQSSGGTDTQYF.

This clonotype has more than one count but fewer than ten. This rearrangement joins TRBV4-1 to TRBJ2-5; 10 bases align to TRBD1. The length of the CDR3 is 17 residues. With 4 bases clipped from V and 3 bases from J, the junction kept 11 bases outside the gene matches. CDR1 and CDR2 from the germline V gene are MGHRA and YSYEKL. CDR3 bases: TGCGCCAGCAGCCGTCCCGTCGGGGGACAGGGGAAAGAGACCCAGTACTTC. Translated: CASSRPVGGQGKETQYF.

CDR3 sequence reads: CASSLGTGELFF. The CDR3 coding sequence is TGTGCCAGCAGCTTAGGCACCGGGGAGCTGTTTTTT. The chain employs TRBV11-2 and TRBJ2-2; D is undetermined. Germline V gene data show CDR1 as SGHAT and CDR2 as FQNNGV. The V end was cut by 1 base, the J end by 4 bases, with 1 base between. The CDR3 consists of 12 residues.

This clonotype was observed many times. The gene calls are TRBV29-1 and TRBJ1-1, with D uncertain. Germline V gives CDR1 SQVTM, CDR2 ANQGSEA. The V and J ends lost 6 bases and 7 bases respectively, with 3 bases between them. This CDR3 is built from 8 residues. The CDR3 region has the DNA TGCAGCGTGGGTGAAGCTTTCTTT. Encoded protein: CSVGEAFF.

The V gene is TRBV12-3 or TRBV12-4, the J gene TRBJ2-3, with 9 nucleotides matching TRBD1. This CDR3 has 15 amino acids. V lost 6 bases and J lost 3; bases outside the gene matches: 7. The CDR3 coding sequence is TGTGCCAGCAGGGATTCCGGGACAGGGACAGATACGCAGTATTTT. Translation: CASRDSGTGTDTQYF.

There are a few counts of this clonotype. CDR3 in DNA: TGTGCCAGCAGCTCGCTAGGGACAGCACAAGAGACCCAGTACTTC. This encodes CASSSLGTAQETQYF. J is TRBJ2-5 and V is TRBV5-6; 7 bases agree with TRBD1. CDR3 length: 15 amino acids. Germline lookup yields CDR1 SGHDT and CDR2 YYEEEE. The ends lost 3 bases at V and 2 bases at J; junction bases unmatched: 7.

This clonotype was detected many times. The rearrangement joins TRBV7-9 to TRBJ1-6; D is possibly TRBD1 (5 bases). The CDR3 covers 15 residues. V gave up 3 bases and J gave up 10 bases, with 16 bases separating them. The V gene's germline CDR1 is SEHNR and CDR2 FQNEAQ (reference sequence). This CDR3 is CASSFQRGGGSPLHF. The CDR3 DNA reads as TGTGCCAGCAGCTTTCAACGGGGGGGAGGATCACCCCTCCACTTT.

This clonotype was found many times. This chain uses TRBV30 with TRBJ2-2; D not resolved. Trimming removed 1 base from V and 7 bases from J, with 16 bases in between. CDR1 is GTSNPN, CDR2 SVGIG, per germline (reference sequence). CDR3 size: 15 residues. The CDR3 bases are TGTGCCTGGAGTGGAGGACGGCAACTCGGCGGGGAGCTGTTTTTT. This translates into CAWSGGRQLGGELFF.

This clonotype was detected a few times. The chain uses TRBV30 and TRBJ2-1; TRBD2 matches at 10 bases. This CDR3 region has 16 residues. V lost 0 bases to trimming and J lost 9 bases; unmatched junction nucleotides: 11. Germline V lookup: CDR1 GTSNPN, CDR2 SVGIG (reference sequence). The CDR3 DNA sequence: TGTGCCTGGAGTGTCTCTGGAGCGGGGGGGCTCGGTGAGCAGTTCTTC. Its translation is CAWSVSGAGGLGEQFF.

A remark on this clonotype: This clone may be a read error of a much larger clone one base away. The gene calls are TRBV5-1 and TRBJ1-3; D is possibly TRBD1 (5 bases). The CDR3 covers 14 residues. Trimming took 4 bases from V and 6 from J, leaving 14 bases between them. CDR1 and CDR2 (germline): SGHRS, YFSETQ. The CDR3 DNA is TGCGCCAGCAGCCCGGGGCAGGACCCAAACACCATATATTTT. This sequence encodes CASSPGQDPNTIYF. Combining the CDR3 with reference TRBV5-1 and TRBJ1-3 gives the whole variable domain KAGVTQTPRYLIKTRGQQVTLSCSPISGHRSVSWYQQTPGQGLQFLFEYFSETQRNKGNFPGRFSGRQFSNSRSEMNVSTLELGDSALYLCASSPGQDPNTIYFGEGSWLTVV.

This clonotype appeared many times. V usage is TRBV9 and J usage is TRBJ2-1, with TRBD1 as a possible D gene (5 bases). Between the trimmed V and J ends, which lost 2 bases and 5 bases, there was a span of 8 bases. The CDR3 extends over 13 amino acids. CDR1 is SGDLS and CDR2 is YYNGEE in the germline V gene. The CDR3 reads CASSVGQHNEQFF. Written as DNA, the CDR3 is TGTGCCAGCAGCGTGGGGCAGCACAATGAGCAGTTCTTC.

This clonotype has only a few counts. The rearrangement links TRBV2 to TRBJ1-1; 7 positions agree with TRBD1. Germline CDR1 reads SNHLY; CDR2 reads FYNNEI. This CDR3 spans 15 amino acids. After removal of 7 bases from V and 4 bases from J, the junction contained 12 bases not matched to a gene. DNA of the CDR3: TGTGCCAGCAATGTACAGGGGTTCCAGGGCACTGAAGCTTTCTTT. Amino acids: CASNVQGFQGTEAFF.

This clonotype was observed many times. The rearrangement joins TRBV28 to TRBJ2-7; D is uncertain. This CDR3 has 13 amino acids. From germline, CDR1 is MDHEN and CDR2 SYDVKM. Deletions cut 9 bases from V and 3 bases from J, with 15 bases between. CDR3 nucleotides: TGTGCCAGTAGTCGCCAATCGAGCTACGAGCAGTACTTC. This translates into CASSRQSSYEQYF.

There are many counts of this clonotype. The CDR3 DNA reads as TGCGCCAGCAGCTTGGAGGGGGCAGATACGCAGTATTTT. Amino acid sequence: CASSLEGADTQYF. The V gene is TRBV5-1, the J gene TRBJ2-3, with a tentative D call TRBD1 (6 bases). Trimming removed 0 bases from V and 4 bases from J, with 6 bases in between. The CDR3 has 13 amino acids. Germline lookup yields CDR1 SGHRS and CDR2 YFSETQ. Supplemented by reference TRBV5-1 and TRBJ2-3, the full variable domain reads KAGVTQTPRYLIKTRGQQVTLSCSPISGHRSVSWYQQTPGQGLQFLFEYFSETQRNKGNFPGRFSGRQFSNSRSEMNVSTLELGDSALYLCASSLEGADTQYFGPGTRLTVL.

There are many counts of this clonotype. CDR3 residues: CASSLRVSGELFF. As DNA, the CDR3 is TGTGCCAGCAGCTTAAGGGTATCCGGGGAGCTGTTTTTT. V usage is TRBV7-2 and J usage is TRBJ2-2; D gene uncertain. The germline V and J ends were trimmed by 2 bases and 6 bases, with 7 bases remaining between them. The CDR3 has 13 amino acids. The germline V gene encodes CDR1 SGHTA and CDR2 FQGNSA.

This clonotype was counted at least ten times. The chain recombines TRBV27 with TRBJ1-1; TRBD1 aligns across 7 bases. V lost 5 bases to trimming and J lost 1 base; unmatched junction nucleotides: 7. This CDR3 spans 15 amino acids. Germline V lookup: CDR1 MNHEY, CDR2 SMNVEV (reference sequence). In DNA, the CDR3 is TGTGCCAGCAGTAGGAGGACAGGAGCGAACACTGAAGCTTTCTTT. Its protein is CASSRRTGANTEAFF.

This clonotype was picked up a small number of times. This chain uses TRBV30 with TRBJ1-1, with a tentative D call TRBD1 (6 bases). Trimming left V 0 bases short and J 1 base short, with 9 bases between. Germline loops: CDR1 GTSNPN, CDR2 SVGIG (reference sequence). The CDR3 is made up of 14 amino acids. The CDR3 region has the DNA TGTGCCTGGAGTGTCGGACAGAAGAACACTGAAGCTTTCTTT. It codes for CAWSVGQKNTEAFF.

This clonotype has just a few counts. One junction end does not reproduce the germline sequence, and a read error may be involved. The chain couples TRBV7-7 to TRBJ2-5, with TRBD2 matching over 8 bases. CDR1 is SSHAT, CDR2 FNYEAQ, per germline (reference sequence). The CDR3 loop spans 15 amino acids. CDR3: CASSAVAGSQETQYF. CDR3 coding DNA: TGTGCTAGCAGCGCCGTAGCGGGGAGCCAAGAGACCCAGTACTTC.

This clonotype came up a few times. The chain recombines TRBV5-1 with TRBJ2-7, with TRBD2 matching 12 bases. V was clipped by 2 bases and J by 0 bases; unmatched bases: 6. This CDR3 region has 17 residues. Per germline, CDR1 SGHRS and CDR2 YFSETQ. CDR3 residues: CASSFLPTSGGSYEQYF. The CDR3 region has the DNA TGCGCCAGCAGCTTCCTCCCGACTAGCGGGGGCTCCTACGAGCAGTACTTC.

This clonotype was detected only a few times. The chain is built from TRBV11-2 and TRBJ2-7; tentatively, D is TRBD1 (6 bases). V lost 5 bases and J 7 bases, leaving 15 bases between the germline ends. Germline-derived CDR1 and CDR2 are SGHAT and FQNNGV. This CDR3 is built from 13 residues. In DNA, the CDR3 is TGTGCCAGCAGCCTACTGGGGGCTCGGGAGCAGTACTTC. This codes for CASSLLGAREQYF.

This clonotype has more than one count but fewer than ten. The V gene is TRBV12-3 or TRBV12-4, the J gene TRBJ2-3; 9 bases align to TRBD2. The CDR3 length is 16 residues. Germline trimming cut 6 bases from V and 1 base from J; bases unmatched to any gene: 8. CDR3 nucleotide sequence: TGTGCCAGCAGCCTTAGGGCTAGCGGGGGCACAGATACGCAGTATTTT. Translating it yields CASSLRASGGTDTQYF.

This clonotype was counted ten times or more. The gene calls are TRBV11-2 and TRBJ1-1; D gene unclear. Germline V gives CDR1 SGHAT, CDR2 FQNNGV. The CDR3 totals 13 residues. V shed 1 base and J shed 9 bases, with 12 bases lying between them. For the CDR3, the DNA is TGTGCCAGCAGCTTAGGACTCGAGCAAAAAGCTTTCTTT. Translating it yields CASSLGLEQKAFF.